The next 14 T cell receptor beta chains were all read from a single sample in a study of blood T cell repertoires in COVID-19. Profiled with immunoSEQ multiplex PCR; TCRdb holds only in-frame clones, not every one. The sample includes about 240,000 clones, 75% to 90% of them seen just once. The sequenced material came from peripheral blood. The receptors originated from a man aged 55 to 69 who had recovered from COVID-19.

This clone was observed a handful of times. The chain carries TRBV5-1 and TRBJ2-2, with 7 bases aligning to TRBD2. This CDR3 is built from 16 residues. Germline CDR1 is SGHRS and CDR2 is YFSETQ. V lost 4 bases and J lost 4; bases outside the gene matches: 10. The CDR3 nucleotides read TGCGCCAGCAGCACCCCGGGGGAGGGAAGCACCGGGGAGCTGTTTTTT. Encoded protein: CASSTPGEGSTGELFF.

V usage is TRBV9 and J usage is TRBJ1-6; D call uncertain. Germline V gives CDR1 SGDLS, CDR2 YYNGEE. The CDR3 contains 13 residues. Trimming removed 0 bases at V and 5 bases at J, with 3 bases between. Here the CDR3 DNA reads TGTGCCAGCAGCGTAGCTAATAATTCACCCCTCCACTTT. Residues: CASSVANNSPLHF.

The CDR3 protein is CASSRDRDQLGNQPQHF. CDR3 nucleotide sequence: TGTGCCAGCAGTCGGGACAGGGACCAATTGGGCAATCAGCCCCAGCATTTT. The V gene is TRBV6-2 or TRBV6-3, the J gene TRBJ1-5, with 9 positions matching TRBD1. The CDR3 length is 17 residues. With V trimmed by 5 bases and J by 2 bases, 10 bases remained unmatched. The germline V gene has CDR1 MNHEY and CDR2 SVGEGT.

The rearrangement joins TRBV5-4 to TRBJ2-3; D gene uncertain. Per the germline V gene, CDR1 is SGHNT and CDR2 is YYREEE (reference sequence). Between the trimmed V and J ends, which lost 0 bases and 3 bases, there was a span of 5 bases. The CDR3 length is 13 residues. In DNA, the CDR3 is TGTGCCAGCAGCTTGGCCAGGACAGATACGCAGTATTTT. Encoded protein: CASSLARTDTQYF.

The DNA of the CDR3 is TGCGCCAGCAGCTTTCTACTGGTAGATACGCAGTATTTT. It yields the protein CASSFLLVDTQYF. V gene TRBV5-1 combines with J gene TRBJ2-3; no reliable D call. This CDR3 is built from 13 residues. Germline CDR1 and CDR2: SGHRS and YFSETQ. V was shortened by 2 bases and J by 5 bases, with 9 bases between the two germline ends.

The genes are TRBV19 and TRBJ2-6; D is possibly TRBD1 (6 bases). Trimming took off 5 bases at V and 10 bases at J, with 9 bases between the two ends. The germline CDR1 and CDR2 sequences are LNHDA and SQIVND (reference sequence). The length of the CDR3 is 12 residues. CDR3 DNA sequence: TGTGCCAGTAGTTATAGGGGGAACGTCCTGACTTTC. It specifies CASSYRGNVLTF.

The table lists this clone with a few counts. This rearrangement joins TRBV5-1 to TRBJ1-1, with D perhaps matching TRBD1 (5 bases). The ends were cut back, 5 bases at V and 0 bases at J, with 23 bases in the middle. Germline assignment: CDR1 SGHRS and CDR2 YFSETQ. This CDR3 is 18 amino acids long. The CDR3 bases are TGCGCCAGCAGTCATACGGGGGGAGCCATAGCCTTGAACACTGAAGCTTTCTTT. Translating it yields CASSHTGGAIALNTEAFF.

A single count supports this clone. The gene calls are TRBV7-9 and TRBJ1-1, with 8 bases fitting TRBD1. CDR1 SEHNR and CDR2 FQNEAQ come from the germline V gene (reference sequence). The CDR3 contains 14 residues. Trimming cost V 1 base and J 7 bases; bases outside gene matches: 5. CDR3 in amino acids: CASSLDQGAGEAFF. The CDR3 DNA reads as TGTGCCAGCAGCTTAGATCAGGGGGCGGGTGAAGCTTTCTTT.

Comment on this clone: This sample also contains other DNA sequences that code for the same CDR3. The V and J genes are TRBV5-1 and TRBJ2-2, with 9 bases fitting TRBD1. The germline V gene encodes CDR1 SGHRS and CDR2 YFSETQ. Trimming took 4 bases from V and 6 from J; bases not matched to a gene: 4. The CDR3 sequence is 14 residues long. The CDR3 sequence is CASSPGQGAGELFF. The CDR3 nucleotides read TGCGCCAGCAGCCCGGGACAGGGAGCCGGGGAGCTGTTTTTT.

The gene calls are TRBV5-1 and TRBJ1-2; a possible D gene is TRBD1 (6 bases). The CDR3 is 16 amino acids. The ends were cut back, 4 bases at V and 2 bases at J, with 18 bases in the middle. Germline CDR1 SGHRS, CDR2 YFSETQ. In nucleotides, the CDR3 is TGCGCCAGCAGCCCGGTATTTTTTGACAGGAACTATGGCTACACCTTC. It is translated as CASSPVFFDRNYGYTF.

The DNA of the CDR3 is TGTGCCAGCTCACCCGGGGGAGGGCCGTCAGATACGCAGTATTTT. This translates into CASSPGGGPSDTQYF. The chain uses TRBV18 and TRBJ2-3; 7 bases fit TRBD2. Germline V gives CDR1 KGHSH, CDR2 LQKENI. V was pared by 3 bases and J by 4 bases, with 7 bases of the junction left unmatched. The CDR3 has 15 residues.

CDR3 nucleotide sequence: TGTGCCAGCAAAATACAGGGTGCTGGCTACACCTTC. It is translated as CASKIQGAGYTF. J is TRBJ1-2 and V is TRBV6-5, with D maybe TRBD1 (6 bases). The CDR3 is 12 amino acids. The V and J ends lost 7 bases and 7 bases respectively, with 13 bases between them. Germline CDR1 MNHEY, CDR2 SVGAGI.

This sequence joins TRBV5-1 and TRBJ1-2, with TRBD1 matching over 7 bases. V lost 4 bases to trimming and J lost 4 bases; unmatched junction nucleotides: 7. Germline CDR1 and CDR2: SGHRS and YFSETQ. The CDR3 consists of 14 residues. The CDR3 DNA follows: TGCGCCAGCAGCGCGACAGGGAACCTCTATGGCTACACCTTC. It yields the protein CASSATGNLYGYTF.

The CDR3 sequence is CASSPTGGGGQPQHF. The CDR3 nucleotides are TGTGCCAGCAGCCCGACCGGGGGGGGAGGTCAGCCCCAGCATTTT. This chain links TRBV6-5 with TRBJ1-5; D might be TRBD1 (5 bases). The CDR3 runs to 15 residues. V gave up 6 bases and J gave up 6 bases, with 18 bases separating them. In germline, CDR1 is MNHEY, CDR2 SVGAGI.